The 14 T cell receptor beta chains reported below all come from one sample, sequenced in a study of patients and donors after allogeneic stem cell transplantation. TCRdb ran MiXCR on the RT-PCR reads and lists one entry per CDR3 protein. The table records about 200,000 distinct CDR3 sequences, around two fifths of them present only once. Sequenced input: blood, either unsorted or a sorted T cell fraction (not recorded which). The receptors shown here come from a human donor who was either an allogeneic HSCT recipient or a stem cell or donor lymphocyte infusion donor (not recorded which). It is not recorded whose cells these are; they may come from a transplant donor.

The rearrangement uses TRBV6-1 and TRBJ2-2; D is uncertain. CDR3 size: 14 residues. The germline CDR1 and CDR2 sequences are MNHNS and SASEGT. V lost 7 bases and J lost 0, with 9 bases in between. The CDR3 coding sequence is TGTGCCAGCATCGTGGCGGCGAACACCGGGGAGCTGTTTTTT. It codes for CASIVAANTGELFF.

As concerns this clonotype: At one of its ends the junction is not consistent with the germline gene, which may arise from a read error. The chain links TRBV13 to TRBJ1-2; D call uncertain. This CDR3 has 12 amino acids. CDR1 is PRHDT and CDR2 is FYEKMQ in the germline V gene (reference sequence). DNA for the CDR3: TGTGCCAGCAGCTTAGGGACCATCCGGGAGGCCTTC. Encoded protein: CASSLGTIREAF.

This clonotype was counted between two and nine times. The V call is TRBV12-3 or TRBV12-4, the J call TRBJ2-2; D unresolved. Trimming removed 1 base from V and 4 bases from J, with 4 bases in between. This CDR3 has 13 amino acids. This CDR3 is CASSLEGTGELFF. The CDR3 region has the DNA TGTGCCAGCAGTTTAGAGGGCACCGGGGAGCTGTTTTTT.

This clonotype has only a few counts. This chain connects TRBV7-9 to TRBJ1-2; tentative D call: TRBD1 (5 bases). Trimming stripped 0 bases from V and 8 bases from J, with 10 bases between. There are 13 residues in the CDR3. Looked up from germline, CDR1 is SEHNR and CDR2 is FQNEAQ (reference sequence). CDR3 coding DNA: TGTGCCAGCAGCTTAGCACAGGTGGGCGGCTACACCTTC. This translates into CASSLAQVGGYTF. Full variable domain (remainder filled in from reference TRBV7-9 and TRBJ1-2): DTGVSQNPRHKITKRGQNVTFRCDPISEHNRLYWYRQTLGQGPEFLTYFQNEAQLEKSRLLSDRFSAERPKGSFSTLEIQRTEQGDSAMYLCASSLAQVGGYTFGSGTRLTVV.

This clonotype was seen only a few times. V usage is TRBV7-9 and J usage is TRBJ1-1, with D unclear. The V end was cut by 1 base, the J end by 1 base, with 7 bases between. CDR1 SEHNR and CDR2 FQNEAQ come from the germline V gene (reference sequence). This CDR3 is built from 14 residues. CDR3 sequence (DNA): TGTGCCAGCAGCTTAGTTCCAGCGAACACTGAAGCTTTCTTT. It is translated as CASSLVPANTEAFF.

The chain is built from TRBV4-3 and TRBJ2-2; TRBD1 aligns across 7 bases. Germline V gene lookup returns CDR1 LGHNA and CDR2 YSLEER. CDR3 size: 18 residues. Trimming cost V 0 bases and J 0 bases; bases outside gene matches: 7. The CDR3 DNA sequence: TGCGCCAGCAGCCAAGATGTGGCAGGGGGTACGAACACCGGGGAGCTGTTTTTT. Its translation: CASSQDVAGGTNTGELFF.

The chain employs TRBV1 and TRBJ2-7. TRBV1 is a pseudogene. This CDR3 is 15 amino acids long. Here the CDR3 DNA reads TGCACCAGCAGCCGCCTGACACGGCGCTACTACGAGCAGTACTTC. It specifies CTSSRLTRRYYEQYF.

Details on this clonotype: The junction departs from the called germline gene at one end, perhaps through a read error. Here the CDR3 reads CANSHRQGTEAFF. The CDR3, as DNA: TGTGCCAACAGTCACCGACAGGGAACTGAAGCTTTCTTT. The chain employs TRBV6-2 or TRBV6-3 and TRBJ1-1, with 7 nucleotides matching TRBD1. The germline CDR1 and CDR2 sequences are MNHEY and SVGEGT. The CDR3 spans 13 residues.

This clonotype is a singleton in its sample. The CDR3 bases are TGCAGTGCCATAGAGCCGGAGCACACAGATACGCAGTATTTT. Encoded protein: CSAIEPEHTDTQYF. The V call is TRBV20-1, the J call TRBJ2-3; the D is unclear. Trimming shortened V by 6 bases and J by 2 bases, and 15 bases separated the two germline ends. This CDR3 contains 14 residues. Germline lookup yields CDR1 DFQATT and CDR2 SNEGSKA (reference sequence).

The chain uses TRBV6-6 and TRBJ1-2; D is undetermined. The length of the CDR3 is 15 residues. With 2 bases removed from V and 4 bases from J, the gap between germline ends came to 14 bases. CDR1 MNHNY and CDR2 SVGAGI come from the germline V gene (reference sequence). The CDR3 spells CASSYDASRTYGYTF. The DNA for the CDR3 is TGTGCCAGCAGTTACGATGCCAGTCGGACCTATGGCTACACCTTC.

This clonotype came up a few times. For the CDR3, the DNA is TGTGCCAGCAGTTTCATGGGCGGACTTTATGGCTACACCTTC. It yields the protein CASSFMGGLYGYTF. This sequence joins TRBV28 and TRBJ1-2; no definite D call. Trimming took off 3 bases at V and 5 bases at J, with 13 bases between the two ends. CDR3 size: 14 residues. The germline V gene has CDR1 MDHEN and CDR2 SYDVKM.

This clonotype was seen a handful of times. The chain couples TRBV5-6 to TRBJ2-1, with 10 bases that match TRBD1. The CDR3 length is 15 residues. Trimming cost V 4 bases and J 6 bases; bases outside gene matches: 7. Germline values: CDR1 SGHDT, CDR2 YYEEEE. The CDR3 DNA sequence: TGTGCCAGCAGCCAAACGGGACAGGGGCTCAATGAGCAGTTCTTC. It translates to CASSQTGQGLNEQFF.

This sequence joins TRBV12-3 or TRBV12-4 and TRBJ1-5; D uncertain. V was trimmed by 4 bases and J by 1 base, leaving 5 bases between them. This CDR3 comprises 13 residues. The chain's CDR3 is CASSSWSNQPQHF. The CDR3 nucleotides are TGTGCCAGCAGTTCGTGGAGCAATCAGCCCCAGCATTTT.

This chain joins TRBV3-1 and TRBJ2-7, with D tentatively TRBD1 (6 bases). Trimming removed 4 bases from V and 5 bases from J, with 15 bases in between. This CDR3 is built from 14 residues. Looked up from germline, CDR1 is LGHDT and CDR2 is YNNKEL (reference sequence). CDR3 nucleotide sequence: TGTGCCAGCAGCCCCTGGTCAGAGGGGGACGAGCAGTACTTC. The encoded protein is CASSPWSEGDEQYF.